This T cell receptor (beta chain) is drawn from a study of blood T cell repertoires in COVID-19. Study-wide background: COVID-19 samples collected from the United States, Italy and Spain covered acute and convalescent phases. PBMCs, B-cell-depleted T cells, or T cells provided the cDNA or gDNA that made up the material.

The germline V gene has CDR1 SGHRS and CDR2 YFSETQ. This CDR3 is built from 15 residues. The V end lost 0 bases, the J end lost 4 bases, and 10 bases lay between the germline ends. This table comes from immunoSEQ multiplex PCR, and its TCRdb copy is limited to in-frame clones, with some not included. The sample holds fewer than 300,000 clones, over 75% seen once. Sample: peripheral blood. The chain uses TRBV5-1 and TRBJ1-4; D call uncertain. The sequence derives from a human donor in a cohort sampled during active COVID-19. The CDR3 DNA follows: TGCGCCAGCAGCTTGGCCAGTGGCCATAATGAAAAACTGTTTTTT. Protein product: CASSLASGHNEKLFF.